A single sample gave rise to the 21 T cell receptor beta chains below, sequenced in a study of blood T cell repertoires in COVID-19. Using immunoSEQ multiplex PCR, the repertoire was profiled, and TCRdb retains in-frame clones only, with some absent. This sample has some 180,000 clones; just under 85% occur once, and the top ten carry roughly 8.8%. The sequenced sample was peripheral blood. These TCRs come from a woman older than 75 with COVID-19, enrolled during active disease.

In this sample, this clone turned up once. V usage is TRBV2 and J usage is TRBJ1-1; no clear D gene. This CDR3 has 14 residues. CDR1 and CDR2 from the germline V gene are SNHLY and FYNNEI. The V and J ends lost 7 bases and 3 bases respectively, with 15 bases between them. For the CDR3, the DNA is TGTGCCAGCACTAAAGAAGGACTTTACACTGAAGCTTTCTTT. Its protein is CASTKEGLYTEAFF.

With regard to this clone: Relative to the germline gene, one junction end is altered; a read error may explain this. The chain employs TRBV9 and TRBJ2-1, with D unresolved. The CDR3 sequence is 14 residues long. The germline gives CDR1 SGDLS, CDR2 YYNGEE. This CDR3 reads CASSVGGSFNEQFF. Written as DNA, the CDR3 is TGTGCCAGCAGCGTAGGAGGATCCTTCAATGAGCAGTTCTTC. The variable domain in full, completed from reference TRBV9 and TRBJ2-1, reads DSGVTQTPKHLITATGQRVTLRCSPRSGDLSVYWYQQSLDQGLQFLIQYYNGEERAKGNILERFSAQQFPDLHSELNLSSLELGDSALYFCASSVGGSFNEQFFGPGTRLTVL.

The chain is built from TRBV6-5 and TRBJ2-3; 10 bases are shared with TRBD2. The V gene's germline CDR1 is MNHEY and CDR2 SVGAGI. The CDR3 totals 16 residues. Trimming removed 2 bases from V and 1 base from J; junction bases left unmatched: 3. CDR3 nucleotide sequence: TGTGCCAGCAGTTACCCTCTAGCGGGGGGCACAGATACGCAGTATTTT. Its protein is CASSYPLAGGTDTQYF.

The rearrangement joins TRBV6-6 to TRBJ2-5; D is unresolved. In germline, CDR1 is MNHNY, CDR2 SVGAGI (reference sequence). CDR3 length equals 14 residues. Trimming took 2 bases from V and 2 from J, leaving 9 bases between them. CDR3 sequence reads: CASSYPPNQETQYF. The CDR3 nucleotides read TGTGCCAGCAGTTACCCTCCTAATCAAGAGACCCAGTACTTC.

The chain combines TRBV2 with TRBJ2-2; 10 nucleotides align to TRBD2. The CDR3 has 15 amino acids. With V trimmed by 5 bases and J by 7 bases, 7 bases remained unmatched. Germline V lookup: CDR1 SNHLY, CDR2 FYNNEI. The CDR3 nucleotides read TGTGCCAGCAGTCTCGCTAGCGGGGGCGTCGGGGAGCTGTTTTTT. Its protein product is CASSLASGGVGELFF. The complete variable domain, with remaining parts taken from reference TRBV2 and TRBJ2-2, reads EPEVTQTPSHQVTQMGQEVILRCVPISNHLYFYWYRQILGQKVEFLVSFYNNEISEKSEIFDDQFSVERPDGSNFTLKIRSTKLEDSAMYFCASSLASGGVGELFFGEGSRLTVL.

In its sample, this clone was seen many times. The chain has TRBV9 and TRBJ2-7; TRBD2 matches 8 bases. The germline gives CDR1 SGDLS, CDR2 YYNGEE. The CDR3 length is 11 residues. The J segment lost 11 bases and the V segment lost 1 base, leaving 2 bases of the junction unmatched. The DNA for the CDR3 is TGTGCCAGCAGCGTATGCGGGGGGAAGTACTTC. Translation gives CASSVCGGKYF.

This chain uses TRBV2 with TRBJ2-2; possible D gene TRBD1, 5 bases. CDR3 size: 14 residues. The germline gives CDR1 SNHLY, CDR2 FYNNEI. V lost 6 bases, J lost 8 bases, and 16 bases lay in between. The CDR3 bases are TGTGCCAGCAGCCTAGACAGCCGTACTGGGGAGCTGTTTTTT. This encodes CASSLDSRTGELFF.

Here the CDR3 DNA reads TGTGCCAGCAGTGGACAGATCAACTATGGCTACACCTTC. Translated, it gives CASSGQINYGYTF. The chain couples TRBV6-2 or TRBV6-3 to TRBJ1-2; D might be TRBD1 (6 bases). Trimming took off 5 bases at V and 2 bases at J, with 9 bases between the two ends. Germline-derived CDR1 and CDR2 are MNHEY and SVGEGT. The CDR3 consists of 13 residues.

This clone has only one observation. This chain connects TRBV5-1 to TRBJ1-6; D call uncertain. Germline loops: CDR1 SGHRS, CDR2 YFSETQ. There are 14 residues in the CDR3. The germline V and J ends were trimmed by 1 base and 6 bases, with 8 bases remaining between them. For the CDR3, the DNA is TGCGCCAGCAGCTTGTCGCAGGCTAATTCACCCCTCCACTTT. This sequence encodes CASSLSQANSPLHF.

The chain combines TRBV15 with TRBJ1-5; a weak D match, TRBD1 (5 bases). CDR3 length: 16 residues. V was cut by 0 bases and J by 0 bases, with 9 bases left in between. The V gene's germline CDR1 is LNHNV and CDR2 YYDKDF (reference sequence). The CDR3 is CATSREYGGSNQPQHF. CDR3 coding DNA: TGTGCCACCAGCAGAGAGTACGGGGGTAGCAATCAGCCCCAGCATTTT.

J is TRBJ1-4 and V is TRBV2; maybe TRBD1 (5 bases). V gave up 7 bases and J gave up 4 bases, with 16 bases separating them. Germline values: CDR1 SNHLY, CDR2 FYNNEI. There are 15 residues in the CDR3. The CDR3 DNA follows: TGTGCCAGCAATATTCAGGGCGGTCATAATGAAAAACTGTTTTTT. As protein: CASNIQGGHNEKLFF.

The table lists this clone with a count of one. The rearrangement joins TRBV5-5 to TRBJ1-2, with 10 bases identical to TRBD1. After removal of 4 bases from V and 5 bases from J, the junction contained 8 bases not matched to a gene. The CDR3 spans 15 residues. Germline CDR1 is SGHKS and CDR2 is YYEKEE (reference sequence). CDR3 sequence reads: CASSDGTGVLYGYTF. CDR3 DNA sequence: TGTGCCAGCAGCGACGGGACAGGGGTTCTATATGGCTACACCTTC.

In this sample, this clone turned up a few times. The chain is built from TRBV12-5 and TRBJ1-1; D not resolved. The CDR3 is made up of 12 amino acids. CDR1 and CDR2 (germline): LGHNT, FRNRAP. Trimming removed 2 bases at V and 7 bases at J, with 8 bases between. The CDR3 coding sequence is TGTGCTAGTGGTTTGTCTTATAGTGAAGCTTTCTTT. As protein: CASGLSYSEAFF.

This clone has a single count. The rearrangement joins TRBV2 to TRBJ1-6; possible D gene TRBD1, 5 bases. Trimming shortened V by 11 bases and J by 9 bases, and 14 bases separated the two germline ends. This CDR3 has 12 residues. The germline CDR1 and CDR2 sequences are SNHLY and FYNNEI. The CDR3 sequence: CARRAGGSPLHF. The CDR3 DNA sequence: TGTGCCCGACGGGCCGGGGGTTCACCCCTCCACTTT.

The chain's CDR3 is CASSLLDHNLQGLGPNGYTF. The CDR3 nucleotides read TGTGCCAGCAGTTTACTCGACCACAACTTACAGGGGCTAGGTCCGAATGGCTACACCTTC. The chain uses TRBV27 and TRBJ1-2; 7 positions match TRBD1. The CDR3 runs to 20 residues. CDR1 and CDR2 (germline): MNHEY, SMNVEV (reference sequence). J gave up 6 bases and V 2 bases, and 24 bases lay outside the gene matches.

V and J are TRBV3-1 (or the pseudogene TRBV3-2) and TRBJ1-1; D is unclear. The length of the CDR3 is 14 residues. The V gene's germline CDR1 is LGHDT and CDR2 YNNKEL (reference sequence). Trimming removed 4 bases at V and 1 base at J, with 10 bases between. In DNA form, the CDR3 reads TGTGCCAGCAGCCCAACAACACCGAACACTGAAGCTTTCTTT. Its translation: CASSPTTPNTEAFF.

Regarding this clone: The sample contains more than one DNA sequence encoding this CDR3. V gene TRBV5-1 combines with J gene TRBJ1-4; a weak D match, TRBD1 (5 bases). V was pared by 2 bases and J by 5 bases, with 10 bases between. CDR1 and CDR2 from the germline V gene are SGHRS and YFSETQ. The CDR3 length is 14 residues. The CDR3 here is CASSFSQGNEKLFF. The CDR3, as DNA: TGCGCCAGCAGCTTTTCCCAGGGAAATGAAAAACTGTTTTTT. Full variable domain (outside the CDR3, taken from reference TRBV5-1 and TRBJ1-4): KAGVTQTPRYLIKTRGQQVTLSCSPISGHRSVSWYQQTPGQGLQFLFEYFSETQRNKGNFPGRFSGRQFSNSRSEMNVSTLELGDSALYLCASSFSQGNEKLFFGSGTQLSVL.

The chain has TRBV5-1 and TRBJ2-1, with 8 bases that match TRBD2. V was clipped by 4 bases and J by 6 bases; unmatched bases: 12. CDR1 is SGHRS, CDR2 YFSETQ, per germline. The CDR3 is 16 residues long. This CDR3 reads CASSPVAGRASNEQFF. The DNA for the CDR3 is TGCGCCAGCAGCCCAGTTGCCGGGAGGGCCAGCAATGAGCAGTTCTTC. The variable domain in full, with the rest retrieved from reference TRBV5-1 and TRBJ2-1, is KAGVTQTPRYLIKTRGQQVTLSCSPISGHRSVSWYQQTPGQGLQFLFEYFSETQRNKGNFPGRFSGRQFSNSRSEMNVSTLELGDSALYLCASSPVAGRASNEQFFGPGTRLTVL.

V and J are TRBV4-1 and TRBJ1-1; 8 bases are a match to TRBD1. Germline CDR1 reads MGHRA; CDR2 reads YSYEKL. This CDR3 has 15 residues. V trimming: 3 bases; J trimming: 1 base; junction bases outside the gene matches: 4. The CDR3 DNA reads TGCGCCAGCAGCCACCCGGGACAGGCGAACACTGAAGCTTTCTTT. Protein sequence: CASSHPGQANTEAFF.

The J gene is TRBJ1-4, the V gene TRBV18, with 7 bases fitting TRBD1. V was clipped by 6 bases and J by 8 bases; unmatched bases: 9. The CDR3 consists of 14 residues. CDR1 is KGHSH, CDR2 LQKENI, per germline. CDR3 protein: CASSRQGPTEKLFF. For the CDR3, the DNA is TGTGCCAGCTCTCGACAGGGCCCTACGGAAAAACTGTTTTTT.

The CDR3 loop reads CASSTERDRGYGYTF. The DNA of the CDR3 is TGTGCCAGCAGCACCGAACGGGACAGGGGCTATGGCTACACCTTC. V and J are TRBV5-5 and TRBJ1-2; 10 bases agree with TRBD1. V gave up 4 bases and J gave up 4 bases; unmatched junction bases: 7. Germline V gene lookup returns CDR1 SGHKS and CDR2 YYEKEE (reference sequence). The CDR3 is made up of 15 amino acids.